This T cell receptor beta chain was observed in a study of shared clonotypes between healthy human individuals. Study-level points and caveats: Expectations were that clonotype sharing among donors would be affected by sequencing depth.

This table comes from immunoSEQ multiplex PCR, and its TCRdb copy is limited to in-frame clones, with some not included. The sample yields 2 million or so clones, approximately 95% seen once. V shed 6 bases, J shed 4 bases, and the junction held 6 bases outside the gene matches. The CDR3 is 14 residues long. The germline V gene encodes CDR1 MNHNY and CDR2 SVGAGI (reference sequence). Researchers partitioned CD4+ cells into CD45RA+ naive and CD45RA-negative memory subsets. Worth noting for this clone: Its antigen is as yet unknown.

The receptor was derived from a man younger than 35 in good health. The specimen was naive CD4+ T cells sorted from blood. The sample's subset: CD45RA+ positively selected. The V gene is TRBV6-6, the J gene TRBJ1-3, with 7 bases fitting TRBD1. The CDR3 nucleotides are TGTGCCAGCAGCCAAACAGGGGTCGGAAACACCATATATTTT. It is translated as CASSQTGVGNTIYF.